This T cell receptor beta chain stems from a study of T cell repertoires in cytomegalovirus infection. On the study more broadly: Matching HLA type, along with CMV infection, was indicated by public TCR beta signatures. General observations from the study: Dominant in the ex vivo response were TCR beta clonotypes restricted by HLA-C and specific for CMV. Of the TCR beta families, the public ones yielded a cumulative frequency that identified carriers of CMV plus the relevant HLA.

The V segment lost 3 bases and the J segment 1 base; nucleotides outside the gene matches: 3. From germline, CDR1 is KGHSH and CDR2 LQKENI. The CDR3 contains 15 residues. With respect to this clonotype: Its target is unknown.

TCRdb called the reads again in MiXCR, with one record for every CDR3 protein. This table has more than 400,000 distinct CDR3 sequences, less than 30% appearing once. The TCR was taken from a human donor in good health (CMV status not recorded). Some clones in this sample may be carry-over from other donors' samples. The chain recombines TRBV18 with TRBJ1-1; 9 bases are a match to TRBD1. Material for sequencing was PBMCs. CDR3 sequence (DNA): TGTGCCAGCTCACCCGGGACAGGGAGGAACACTGAAGCTTTCTTT. It encodes CASSPGTGRNTEAFF.